This T cell receptor beta chain was recorded in a study of blood T cell repertoires in COVID-19. Study at large: The United States, Italy and Spain were the sources of the acute and convalescent COVID-19 samples. PBMCs, B-cell-depleted T cells, or T cells were the source of the cDNA or gDNA that made up the material.

Assay used: immunoSEQ multiplex PCR; TCRdb lists only in-frame clones, some missing. The table lists 24,000 or so clones, around 90% of them singletons. Germline values: CDR1 SEHNR, CDR2 FQNEAQ (reference sequence). V shed 0 bases, J shed 14 bases, and the junction held 9 bases outside the gene matches. The length of the CDR3 is 16 residues. The sequenced sample was peripheral blood. J is TRBJ2-1 and V is TRBV7-9, with TRBD2 matching over 14 bases. This sequence was found in a man between 70 and 80 years old in a cohort sampled during active COVID-19. DNA of the CDR3: TGTGCCAGCAGCTTAGCACGGGGACTAGCGGGAGCAATGGAGTTCTTC. This sequence encodes CASSLARGLAGAMEFF.